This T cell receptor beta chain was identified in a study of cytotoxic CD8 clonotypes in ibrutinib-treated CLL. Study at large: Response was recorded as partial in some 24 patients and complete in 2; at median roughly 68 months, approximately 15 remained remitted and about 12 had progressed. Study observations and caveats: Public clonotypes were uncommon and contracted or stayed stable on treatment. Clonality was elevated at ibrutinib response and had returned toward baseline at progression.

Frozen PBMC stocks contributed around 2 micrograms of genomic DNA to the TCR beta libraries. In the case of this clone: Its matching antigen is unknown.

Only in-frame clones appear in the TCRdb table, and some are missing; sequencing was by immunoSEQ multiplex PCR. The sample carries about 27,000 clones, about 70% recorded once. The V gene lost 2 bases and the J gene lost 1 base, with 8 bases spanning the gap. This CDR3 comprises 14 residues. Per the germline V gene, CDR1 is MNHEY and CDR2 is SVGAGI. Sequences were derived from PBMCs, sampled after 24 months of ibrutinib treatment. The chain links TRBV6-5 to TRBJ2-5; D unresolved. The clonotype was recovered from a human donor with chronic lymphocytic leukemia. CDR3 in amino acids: CASSYRTPQETQYF. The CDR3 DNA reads TGTGCCAGCAGTTACAGGACGCCCCAAGAGACCCAGTACTTC.